This T cell receptor beta chain was obtained from a study of T cell responses to AZD1222 COVID-19 vaccine. Libraries were prepared by immunoSEQ multiplex PCR; TCRdb keeps only in-frame clonotypes and omits some of them. The table lists under 200,000 clones, roughly 86% of them singletons. On this clone itself: Its antigen is as yet unknown.

The CDR3 loop spans 15 amino acids. Germline V lookup: CDR1 DFQATT, CDR2 SNEGSKA (reference sequence). Trimming removed 3 bases from V and 0 bases from J; junction bases left unmatched: 6. Notes on the study in general: Spike-specific TCR breadth and depth went up after people got two AZD1222 doses. Females made up more of the donors, who were largely white British, and clonal diversity may have come out too low. Only a handful of individuals given AZD1222 were seropositive at baseline. No repertoire was sampled before or during the peak T cell response, only after it.

The chain links TRBV20-1 to TRBJ2-3, with TRBD2 matching over 7 bases. Sample: peripheral blood, taken on day 0 of AZD1222 vaccination. This clonotype originated in an adult in good health. Here the CDR3 reads CSASQGAGSTDTQYF. The CDR3 DNA sequence: TGCAGTGCTAGTCAGGGAGCGGGAAGCACAGATACGCAGTATTTT.